This T cell receptor beta chain originates from a study of identical twins. The V gene's germline CDR1 is SNHLY and CDR2 FYNNEI. This CDR3 has 14 residues. Unmatched junction bases numbered 5, after V lost 7 bases and J lost 2 bases. Whole-study results and caveats: Whereas memory repertoires showed no such difference, abundant cord blood beta clonotypes carried fewer insertions. Monozygotic twin pairs showed more out-of-frame TCR alpha sharing than models estimated.

TCRdb used MiXCR to reprocess the 5' RACE reads, holding one entry per CDR3 protein. The sample holds 1.5 million to 2 million distinct CDR3 sequences; around 33% are singletons and the top ten take roughly 0.3%. This clonotype turned up a few times. Antigen specificity is unknown. The specimen was cord blood. The sequence was obtained from a newborn girl in good health. The rearrangement uses TRBV2 and TRBJ2-1; 7 bases fit TRBD2. The CDR3 coding sequence is TGTGCCAGCACACCGGGACTAACCTACAATGAGCAGTTCTTC. Translation gives CASTPGLTYNEQFF.